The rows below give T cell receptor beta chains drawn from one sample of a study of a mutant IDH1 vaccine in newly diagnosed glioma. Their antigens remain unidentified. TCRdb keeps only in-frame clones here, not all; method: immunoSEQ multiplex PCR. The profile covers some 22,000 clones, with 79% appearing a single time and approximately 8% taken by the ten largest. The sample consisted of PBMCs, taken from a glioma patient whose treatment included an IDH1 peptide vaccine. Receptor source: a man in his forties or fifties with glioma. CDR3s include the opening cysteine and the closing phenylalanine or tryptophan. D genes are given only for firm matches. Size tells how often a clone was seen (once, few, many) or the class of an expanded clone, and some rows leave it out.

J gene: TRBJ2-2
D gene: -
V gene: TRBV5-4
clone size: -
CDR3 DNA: TGTGCCAGCAGTTATACAGGGACCGGGGAGCTGTTTTTT
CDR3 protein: CASSYTGTGELFF

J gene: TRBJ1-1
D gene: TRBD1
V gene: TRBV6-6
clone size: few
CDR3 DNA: TGTGCCAGCAGCCCTGCACAGGGGACCACTGAAGCTTTCTTT
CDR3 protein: CASSPAQGTTEAFF

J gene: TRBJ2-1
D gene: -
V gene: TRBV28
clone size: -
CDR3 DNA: TGTGCCAGCACCCCACTCCCAGGGCAATCGGGTGAGCAGTTCTTC
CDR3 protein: CASTPLPGQSGEQFF

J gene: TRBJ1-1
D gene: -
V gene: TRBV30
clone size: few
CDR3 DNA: TGTGCCTGGACGTCGGAAGGAGGCACTGAAGCTTTCTTT
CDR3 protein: CAWTSEGGTEAFF

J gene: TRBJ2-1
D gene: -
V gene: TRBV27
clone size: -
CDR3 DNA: TGTGCCAGCAGTTTTGGGGTACACAATGAAGAGCAGTTCTTC
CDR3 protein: CASSFGVHNEEQFF

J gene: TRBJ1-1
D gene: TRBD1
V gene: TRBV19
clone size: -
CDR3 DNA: TGTGCCAGTAGTATAGCCAGACAGGGGGCAGCTGAAGCTTTCTTT
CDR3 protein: CASSIARQGAAEAFF

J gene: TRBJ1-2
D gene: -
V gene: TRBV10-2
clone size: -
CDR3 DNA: TGCGCCAGCAGTGAGTCGACGCAGGAATATTACCGCTATGGCTACACCTTC
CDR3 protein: CASSESTQEYYRYGYTF

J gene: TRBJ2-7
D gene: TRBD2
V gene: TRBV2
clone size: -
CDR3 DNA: TGTGCCAGCAGTGAAGGCGGGAGTCCAGACGAGCAGTACTTC
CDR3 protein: CASSEGGSPDEQYF

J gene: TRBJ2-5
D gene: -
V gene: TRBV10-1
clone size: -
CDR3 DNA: TGCGCCAGCAGTGCTTCTGGGCGGGAAGAGACCCAGTACTTC
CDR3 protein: CASSASGREETQYF

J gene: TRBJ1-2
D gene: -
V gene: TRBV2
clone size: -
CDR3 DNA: TGTGCCAGCCAACGCGACGAGGGGAACTATGGCTACACCTTC
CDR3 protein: CASQRDEGNYGYTF

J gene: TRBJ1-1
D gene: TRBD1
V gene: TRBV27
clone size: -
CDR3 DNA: TGTGCCAGCAGACCTAGTCGGGACAGGGGCGCTGAAGCTTTCTTT
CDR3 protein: CASRPSRDRGAEAFF

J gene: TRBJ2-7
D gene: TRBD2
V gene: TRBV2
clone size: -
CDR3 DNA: TGTGCCAGCAGTGAAGCGCCTAGCGGGAGATTGTACGAGCAGTACTTC
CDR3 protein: CASSEAPSGRLYEQYF

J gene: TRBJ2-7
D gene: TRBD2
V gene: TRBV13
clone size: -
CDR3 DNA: TGTGCCAGCAGCCTCCCGGGGGGCTCCTACGAGCAGTACTTC
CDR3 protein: CASSLPGGSYEQYF

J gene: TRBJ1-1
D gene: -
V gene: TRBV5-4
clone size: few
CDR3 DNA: TGTGCCAGCAGCTTAGGAGCAGGGCCCAACACTGAAGCTTTCTTT
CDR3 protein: CASSLGAGPNTEAFF

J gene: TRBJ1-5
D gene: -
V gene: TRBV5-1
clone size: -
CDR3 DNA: TGCGCCAGCAGCTTGGGTGGGGGACATCAGCCCCAGCATTTT
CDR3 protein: CASSLGGGHQPQHF

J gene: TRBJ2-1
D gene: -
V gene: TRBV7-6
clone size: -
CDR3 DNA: TGTGCCAGCAGTAAAAGGGGGGTCCCCTACAATGAGCAGTTCTTC
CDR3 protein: CASSKRGVPYNEQFF

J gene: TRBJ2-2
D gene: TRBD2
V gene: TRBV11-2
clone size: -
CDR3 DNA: TGTGCCAGCAGCTCACCCCAAGCCGGGAGGGGTACCGGGGAGCTGTTTTTT
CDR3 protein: CASSSPQAGRGTGELFF

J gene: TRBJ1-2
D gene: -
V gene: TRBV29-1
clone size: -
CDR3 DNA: TGCAGCGTTGAAGGGGCCGGAGAAAGCTACACCTTC
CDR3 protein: CSVEGAGESYTF

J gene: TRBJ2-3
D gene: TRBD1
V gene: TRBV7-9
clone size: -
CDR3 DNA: TGTGCCAGCAGCTTAGCGGGATCCGGGACAGGGTCGGATACGCAGTATTTT
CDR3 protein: CASSLAGSGTGSDTQYF

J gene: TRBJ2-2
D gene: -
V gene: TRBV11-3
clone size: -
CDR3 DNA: TGTGCCAGCAGCTTCGTATCGGTCGGCACCAACACCGGGGAGCTGTTTTTT
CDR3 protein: CASSFVSVGTNTGELFF

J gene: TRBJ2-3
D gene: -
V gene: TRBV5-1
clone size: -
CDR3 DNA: TGCGCCAGCAGCGATGGGCCCTCTATGAGTTCAGATACGCAGTATTTT
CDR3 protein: CASSDGPSMSSDTQYF

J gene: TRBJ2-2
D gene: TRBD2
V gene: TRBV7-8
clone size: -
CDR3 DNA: TGTGCCAGCAGCTCGAACGGACTAGCAAACACCGGGGAGCTGTTTTTT
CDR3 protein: CASSSNGLANTGELFF

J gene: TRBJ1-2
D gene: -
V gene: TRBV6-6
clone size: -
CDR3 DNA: TGTGCCAGCAGTTACTCGAGGTCCAGGACTAACTATGGCTACACCTTC
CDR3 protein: CASSYSRSRTNYGYTF

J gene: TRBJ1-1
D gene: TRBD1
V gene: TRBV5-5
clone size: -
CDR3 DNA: TGTGCCAGCAGCCCGGACAGGGGGCAAGCTTTCTTT
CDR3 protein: CASSPDRGQAFF

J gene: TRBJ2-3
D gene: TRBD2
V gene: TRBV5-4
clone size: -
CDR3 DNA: TGTGCCAGCAGCTTTACTAGCGGGAGATCAGATACGCAGTATTTT
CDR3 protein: CASSFTSGRSDTQYF

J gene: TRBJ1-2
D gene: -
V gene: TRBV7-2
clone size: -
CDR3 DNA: TGTGCCAGCAGCTTAGCAGTGGGGGAAGGGTATGGCTACACCTTC
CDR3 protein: CASSLAVGEGYGYTF